This T cell receptor beta chain was sequenced during a study of OX40 agonist ivuxolimab in advanced cancers. Study details: Ivuxolimab, which patients received intravenously every 2 weeks, was dosed at 0.01 to 10 mg/kg.

TCRdb's copy holds only in-frame clones and misses some; the assay was immunoSEQ multiplex PCR. Of fewer than 85,000 clones detected, about 87% appear once; the ten largest clones hold approximately 0.5%. Germline V lookup: CDR1 KGHSH, CDR2 LQKENI. The length of the CDR3 is 14 residues. Trimming cost V 1 base and J 2 bases, with 5 bases left between them. The V call is TRBV18, the J call TRBJ2-2; the D is unclear. This TCR derives from an adult with an advanced solid tumor such as melanoma, head and neck, liver or kidney cancer. Material: CD4+ or CD8+ T cells sorted from blood, obtained in a trial of the OX40 agonist ivuxolimab. The CDR3 DNA reads as TGTGCCAGCTCACCACGATCAAACACCGGGGAGCTGTTTTTT. Its translation is CASSPRSNTGELFF. The whole variable domain, filled in from reference TRBV18 and TRBJ2-2, reads NAGVMQNPRHLVRRRGQEARLRCSPMKGHSHVYWYRQLPEEGLKFMVYLQKENIIDESGMPKERFSAEFPKEGPSILRIQQVVRGDSAAYFCASSPRSNTGELFFGEGSRLTVL.